This T cell receptor (beta chain) stems from a study of persistence of HIV-infected CD4 T cells. The immunoSEQ assay was version 4, run in survey mode. Only in-frame clones appear in the TCRdb table, and some are missing; sequencing was by immunoSEQ multiplex PCR. Here the sample spans 64,000 or so clones, about 69% being singletons. The germline V gene has CDR1 SNHLY and CDR2 FYNNEI. The CDR3 spans 14 residues. With 0 bases removed from V and 10 bases from J, the gap between germline ends came to 13 bases. An overlapping HIV-1 Gag peptide pool stimulated these cells at approximately 0.91 ug/peptide/mL. Memory cells lacking CD40L and CD69 with high CD45RO were sorted. On this clone: The antigen is unknown.

This receptor was identified in an adult man with HIV who was CMV-seropositive. The V gene is TRBV2, the J gene TRBJ2-1; TRBD1 is a possible D gene (6 bases). The sequences come from CD4+ T cells sorted from PBMCs after approximately 19-hour stimulation, collected from a patient who received antiretroviral therapy. The CDR3 sequence is CASSEAGARGEQFF. CDR3 sequence (DNA): TGTGCCAGCAGTGAAGCGGGGGCCCGGGGAGAGCAGTTCTTC.